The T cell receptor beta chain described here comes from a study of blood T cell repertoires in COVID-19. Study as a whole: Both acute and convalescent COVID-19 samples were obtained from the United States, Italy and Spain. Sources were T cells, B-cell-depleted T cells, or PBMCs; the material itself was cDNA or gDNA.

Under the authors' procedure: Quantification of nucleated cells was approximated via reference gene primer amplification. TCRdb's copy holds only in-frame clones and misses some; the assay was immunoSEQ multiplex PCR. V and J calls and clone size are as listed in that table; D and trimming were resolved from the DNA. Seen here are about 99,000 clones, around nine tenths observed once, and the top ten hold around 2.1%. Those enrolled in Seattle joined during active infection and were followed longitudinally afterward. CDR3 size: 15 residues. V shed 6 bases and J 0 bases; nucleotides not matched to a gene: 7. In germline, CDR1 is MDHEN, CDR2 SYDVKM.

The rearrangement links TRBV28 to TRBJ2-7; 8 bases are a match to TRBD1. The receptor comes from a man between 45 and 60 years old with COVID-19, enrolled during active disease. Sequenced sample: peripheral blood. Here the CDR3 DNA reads TGTGCCAGCAGCTCCCGGGACAGGAGCTCCTACGAGCAGTACTTC. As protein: CASSSRDRSSYEQYF. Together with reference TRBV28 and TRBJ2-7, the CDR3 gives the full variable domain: DVKVTQSSRYLVKRTGEKVFLECVQDMDHENMFWYRQDPGLGLRLIYFSYDVKMKEKGDIPEGYSVSREKKERFSLILESASTNQTSMYLCASSSRDRSSYEQYFGPGTRLTVT.